This record concerns one T cell receptor beta chain sequence. Its antigen remains unidentified. The data belong to a study of PD-1 blockade in mismatch repair-deficient tumors. For the study at large: Patients had 12 mismatch repair-deficient cancer types, all previously treated and progressing. Study observations and caveats: After pembrolizumab, tumor-resident clones rose rapidly, then generally contracted before radiologic responses.

Germline trimming cut 4 bases from V and 5 bases from J; bases unmatched to any gene: 9. The CDR3 length is 16 residues. Germline assignment: CDR1 MGHRA and CDR2 YSYEKL. TCRdb's copy holds only in-frame clones and misses some; the assay was immunoSEQ multiplex PCR. The table lists 77,000 or so clones, 80% to 90% of them singletons. Mismatch repair deficiency was confirmed in all patients, by PCR or immunohistochemistry. This chain uses TRBV4-1 with TRBJ2-1; 9 bases align to TRBD2. The receptor was derived from an adult with mismatch repair-deficient cancer. The sample was peripheral blood, taken 44 weeks after starting pembrolizumab. The CDR3 bases are TGCGCCAGCAGCCGGATCGGACTAGCGCCCAACAATGAGCAGTTCTTC. Translation gives CASSRIGLAPNNEQFF.